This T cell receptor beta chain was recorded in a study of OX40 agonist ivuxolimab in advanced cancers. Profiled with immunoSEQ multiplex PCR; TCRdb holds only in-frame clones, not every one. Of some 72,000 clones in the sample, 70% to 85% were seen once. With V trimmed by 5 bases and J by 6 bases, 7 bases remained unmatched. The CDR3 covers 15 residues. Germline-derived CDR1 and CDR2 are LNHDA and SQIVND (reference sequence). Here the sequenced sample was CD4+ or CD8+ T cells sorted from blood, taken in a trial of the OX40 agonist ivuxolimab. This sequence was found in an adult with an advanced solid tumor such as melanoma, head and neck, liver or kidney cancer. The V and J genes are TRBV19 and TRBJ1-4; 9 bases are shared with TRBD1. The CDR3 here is CASSYRDRADEKLFF. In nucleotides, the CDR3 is TGTGCCAGTAGTTATCGGGACAGGGCGGATGAAAAACTGTTTTTT.